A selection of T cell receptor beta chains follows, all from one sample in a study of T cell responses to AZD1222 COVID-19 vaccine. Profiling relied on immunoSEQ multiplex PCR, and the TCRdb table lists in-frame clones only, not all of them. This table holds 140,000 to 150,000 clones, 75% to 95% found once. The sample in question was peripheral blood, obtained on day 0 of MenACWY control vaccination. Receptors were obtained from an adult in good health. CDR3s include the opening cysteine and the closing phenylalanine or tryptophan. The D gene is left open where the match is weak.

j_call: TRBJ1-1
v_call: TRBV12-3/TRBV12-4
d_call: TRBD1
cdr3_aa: CASRTQGTEAFF
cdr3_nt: TGTGCCAGCAGGACACAGGGGACTGAAGCTTTCTTT

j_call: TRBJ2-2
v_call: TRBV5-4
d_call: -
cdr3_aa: CASSSQVTGELFF
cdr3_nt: TGTGCCAGCAGCTCACAGGTCACCGGGGAGCTGTTTTTT

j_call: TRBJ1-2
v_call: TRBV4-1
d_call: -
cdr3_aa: CASSQVLADYNGYTF
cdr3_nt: TGCGCCAGCAGCCAAGTGTTAGCGGACTATAATGGCTACACCTTC

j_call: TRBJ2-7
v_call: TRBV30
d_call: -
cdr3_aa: CAWSVQGTEQYF
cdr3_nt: TGTGCCTGGAGTGTACAGGGAACCGAGCAGTACTTC

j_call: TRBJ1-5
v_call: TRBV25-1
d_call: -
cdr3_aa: CASSRVGDQPQHF
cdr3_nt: TGTGCCAGCAGCCGTGTGGGAGATCAGCCCCAGCATTTT

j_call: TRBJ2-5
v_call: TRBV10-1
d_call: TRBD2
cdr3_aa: CASKRPGRIPWLVWRDETQYF
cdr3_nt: TGCGCCAGCAAACGCCCCGGGAGGATCCCGTGGTTGGTGTGGAGGGACGAGACCCAGTACTTC

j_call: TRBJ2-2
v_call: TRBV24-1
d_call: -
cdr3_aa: CATSDLTVGGMAGELFF
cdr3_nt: TGTGCCACCAGTGATTTGACTGTCGGGGGCATGGCCGGGGAGCTGTTTTTT

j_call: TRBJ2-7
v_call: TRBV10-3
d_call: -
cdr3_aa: CAIRVGGFSEQYF
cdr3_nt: TGTGCCATCAGGGTAGGGGGATTTTCCGAGCAGTACTTC

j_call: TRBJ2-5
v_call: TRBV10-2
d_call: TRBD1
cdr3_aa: CASSDRGRQETQYF
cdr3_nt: TGCGCCAGCAGCGACAGGGGGCGGCAAGAGACCCAGTACTTC

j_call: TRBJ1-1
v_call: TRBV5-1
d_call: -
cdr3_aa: CASNGGAEAFF
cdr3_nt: TGCGCCAGCAACGGTGGCGCTGAAGCTTTCTTT